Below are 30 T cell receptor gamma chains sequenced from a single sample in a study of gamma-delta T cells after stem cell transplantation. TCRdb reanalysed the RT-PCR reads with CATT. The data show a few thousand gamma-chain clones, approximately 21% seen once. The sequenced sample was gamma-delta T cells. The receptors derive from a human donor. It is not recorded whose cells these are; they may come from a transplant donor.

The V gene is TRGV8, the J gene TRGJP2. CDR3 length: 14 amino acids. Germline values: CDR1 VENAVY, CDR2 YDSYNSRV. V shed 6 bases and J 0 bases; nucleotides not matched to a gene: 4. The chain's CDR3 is CATWYDSSDWIKTF. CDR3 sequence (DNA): TGTGCCACCTGGTACGATAGTAGTGATTGGATCAAGACGTTT.

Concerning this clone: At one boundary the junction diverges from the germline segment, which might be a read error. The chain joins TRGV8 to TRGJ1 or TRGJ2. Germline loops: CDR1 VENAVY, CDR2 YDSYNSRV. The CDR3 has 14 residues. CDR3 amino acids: CATRDTGNYYKKLF. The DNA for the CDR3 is TGTGCCACCCGGGATACCGGGAATTATTATAAGAAACTCTTT.

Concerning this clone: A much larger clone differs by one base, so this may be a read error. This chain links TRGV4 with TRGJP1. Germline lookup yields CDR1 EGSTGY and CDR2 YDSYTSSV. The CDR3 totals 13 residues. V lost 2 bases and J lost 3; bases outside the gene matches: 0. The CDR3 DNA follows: TGTGCCACCTGGGATGCCACTGGTTGGTTCAAGATATTT. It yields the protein CATWDATGWFKIF.

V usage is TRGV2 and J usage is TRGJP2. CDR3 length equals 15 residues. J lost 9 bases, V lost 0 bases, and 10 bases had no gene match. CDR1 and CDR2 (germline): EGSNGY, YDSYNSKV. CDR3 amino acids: CATWDGRTGNWIKTF. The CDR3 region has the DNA TGTGCCACCTGGGACGGGCGTACGGGCAATTGGATCAAGACGTTT.

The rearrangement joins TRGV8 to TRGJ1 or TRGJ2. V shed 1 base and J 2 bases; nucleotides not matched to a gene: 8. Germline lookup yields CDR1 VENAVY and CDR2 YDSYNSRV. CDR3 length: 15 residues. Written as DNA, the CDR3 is TGTGCCACCTGGGATAGAAGTGGAGATTATTATAAGAAACTCTTT. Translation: CATWDRSGDYYKKLF.

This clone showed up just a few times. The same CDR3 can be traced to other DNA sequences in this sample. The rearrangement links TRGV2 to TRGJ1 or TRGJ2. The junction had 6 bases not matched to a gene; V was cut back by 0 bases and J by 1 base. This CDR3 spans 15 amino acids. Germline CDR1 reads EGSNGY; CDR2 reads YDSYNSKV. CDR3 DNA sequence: TGTGCCACCTGGGACGGGCCCCTCAATTATTATAAGAAACTCTTT. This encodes CATWDGPLNYYKKLF.

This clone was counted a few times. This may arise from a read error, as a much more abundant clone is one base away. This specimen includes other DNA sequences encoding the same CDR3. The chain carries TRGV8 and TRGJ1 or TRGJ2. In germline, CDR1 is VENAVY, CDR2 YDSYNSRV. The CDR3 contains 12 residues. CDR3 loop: CATWVNYYKKLF. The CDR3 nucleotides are TGCGCCACCTGGGTGAATTATTATAAGAAACTCTTT.

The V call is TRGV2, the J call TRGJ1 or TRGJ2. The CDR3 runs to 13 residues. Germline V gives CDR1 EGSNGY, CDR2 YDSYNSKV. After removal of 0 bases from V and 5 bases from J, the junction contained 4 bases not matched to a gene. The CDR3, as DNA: TGTGCCACCTGGGACGGGCCGGATTATAAGAAACTCTTT. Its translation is CATWDGPDYKKLF.

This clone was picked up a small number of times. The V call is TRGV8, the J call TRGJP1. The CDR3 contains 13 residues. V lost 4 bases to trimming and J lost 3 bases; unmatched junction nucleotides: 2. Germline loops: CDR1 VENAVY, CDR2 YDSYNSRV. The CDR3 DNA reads TGTGCCACCTGGGACTCCACTGGTTGGTTCAAGATATTT. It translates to CATWDSTGWFKIF.

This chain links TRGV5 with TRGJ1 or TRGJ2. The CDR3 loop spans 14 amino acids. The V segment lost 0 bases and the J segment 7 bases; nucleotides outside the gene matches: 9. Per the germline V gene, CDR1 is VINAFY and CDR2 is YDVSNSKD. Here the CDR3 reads CATWDRHFGYKKLF. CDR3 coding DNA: TGTGCCACCTGGGACAGGCATTTCGGCTATAAGAAACTCTTT.

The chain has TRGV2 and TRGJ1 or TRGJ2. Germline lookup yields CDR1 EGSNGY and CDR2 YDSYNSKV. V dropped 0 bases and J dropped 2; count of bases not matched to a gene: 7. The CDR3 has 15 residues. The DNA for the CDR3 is TGTGCCACCTGGGACGGGCCCCCTTATTATTATAAGAAACTCTTT. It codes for CATWDGPPYYYKKLF.

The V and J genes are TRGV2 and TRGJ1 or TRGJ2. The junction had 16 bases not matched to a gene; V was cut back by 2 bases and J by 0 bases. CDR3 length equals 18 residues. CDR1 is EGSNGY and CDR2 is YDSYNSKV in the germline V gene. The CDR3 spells CATWDVSTNSPNYYKKLF. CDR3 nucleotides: TGTGCCACCTGGGACGTTTCTACAAACTCCCCGAATTATTATAAGAAACTCTTT.

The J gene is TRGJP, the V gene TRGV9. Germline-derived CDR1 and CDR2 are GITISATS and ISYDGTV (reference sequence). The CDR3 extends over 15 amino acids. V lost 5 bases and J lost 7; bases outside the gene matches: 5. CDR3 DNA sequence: TGTGCCTTGTGGGTAAGGGAGTTGGGCAAAAAAATCAAGGTATTT. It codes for CALWVRELGKKIKVF.

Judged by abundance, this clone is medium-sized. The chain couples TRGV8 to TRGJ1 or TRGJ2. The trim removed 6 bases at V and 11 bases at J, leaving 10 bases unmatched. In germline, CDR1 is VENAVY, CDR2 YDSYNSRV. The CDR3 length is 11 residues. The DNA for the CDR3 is TGTGCCACCTGGCTCTATACGGAGAAACTCTTT. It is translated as CATWLYTEKLF.

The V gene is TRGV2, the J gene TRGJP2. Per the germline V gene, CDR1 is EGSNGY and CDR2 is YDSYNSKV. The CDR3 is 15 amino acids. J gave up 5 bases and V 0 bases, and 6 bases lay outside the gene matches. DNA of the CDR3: TGTGCCACCTGGGACGGGCTGGGGAGTGATTGGATCAAGACGTTT. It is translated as CATWDGLGSDWIKTF.

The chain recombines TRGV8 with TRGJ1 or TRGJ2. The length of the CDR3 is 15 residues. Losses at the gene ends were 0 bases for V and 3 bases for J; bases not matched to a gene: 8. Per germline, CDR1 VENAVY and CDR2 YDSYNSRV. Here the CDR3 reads CATWDRPWTYYKKLF. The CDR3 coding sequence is TGTGCCACCTGGGATAGGCCCTGGACTTATTATAAGAAACTCTTT.

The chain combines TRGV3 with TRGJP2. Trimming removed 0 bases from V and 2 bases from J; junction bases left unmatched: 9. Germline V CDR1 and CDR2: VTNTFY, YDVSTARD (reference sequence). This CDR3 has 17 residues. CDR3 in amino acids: CATWDRPRESSDWIKTF. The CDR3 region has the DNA TGTGCCACCTGGGACAGGCCCCGCGAAAGTAGTGATTGGATCAAGACGTTT.

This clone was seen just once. Here the CDR3 DNA reads TGTGCCACCTGGGACGCGTTGATGAGGAAGAAACTCTTT. Protein product: CATWDALMRKKLF. The gene calls are TRGV5 and TRGJ1 or TRGJ2. Trimming took 3 bases from V and 10 from J; bases not matched to a gene: 12. The CDR3 runs 13 residues. CDR1 and CDR2 (germline): VINAFY, YDVSNSKD.

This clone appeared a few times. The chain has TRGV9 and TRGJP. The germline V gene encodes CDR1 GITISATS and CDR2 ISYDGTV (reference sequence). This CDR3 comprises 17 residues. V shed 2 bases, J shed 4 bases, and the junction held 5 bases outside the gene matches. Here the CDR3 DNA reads TGTGCCTTGTGGGAGGCGCCACAAGAGTTGGGCAAAAAAATCAAGGTATTT. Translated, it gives CALWEAPQELGKKIKVF.

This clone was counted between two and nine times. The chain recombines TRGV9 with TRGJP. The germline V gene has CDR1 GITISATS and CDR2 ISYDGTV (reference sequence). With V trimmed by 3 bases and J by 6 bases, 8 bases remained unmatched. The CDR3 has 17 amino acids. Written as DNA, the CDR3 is TGTGCCTTGTGGGAGTCGCCGGGAGAGTTGGGCAAAAAAATCAAGGTATTT. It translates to CALWESPGELGKKIKVF.

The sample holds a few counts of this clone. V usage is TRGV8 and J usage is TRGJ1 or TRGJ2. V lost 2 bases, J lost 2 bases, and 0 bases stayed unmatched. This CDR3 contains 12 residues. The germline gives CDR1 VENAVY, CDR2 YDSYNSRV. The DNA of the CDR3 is TGTGCCACCTGGGATAATTATTATAAGAAACTCTTT. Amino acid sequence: CATWDNYYKKLF.

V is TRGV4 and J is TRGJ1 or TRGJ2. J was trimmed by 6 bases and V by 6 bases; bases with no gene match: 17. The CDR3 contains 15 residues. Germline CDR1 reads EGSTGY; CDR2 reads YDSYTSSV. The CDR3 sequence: CATWYPLDFFYKKLF. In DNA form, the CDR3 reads TGTGCCACCTGGTACCCTCTGGATTTTTTTTATAAGAAACTCTTT.

The CDR3 coding sequence is TGTGCCACCTGGGACGCTCCGTATAGTAGTGATTGGATCAAGACGTTT. Translating gives CATWDAPYSSDWIKTF. The rearrangement joins TRGV3 to TRGJP2. Germline V gives CDR1 VTNTFY, CDR2 YDVSTARD (reference sequence). V lost 3 bases to trimming and J lost 0 bases; unmatched junction nucleotides: 7. The length of the CDR3 is 16 residues.

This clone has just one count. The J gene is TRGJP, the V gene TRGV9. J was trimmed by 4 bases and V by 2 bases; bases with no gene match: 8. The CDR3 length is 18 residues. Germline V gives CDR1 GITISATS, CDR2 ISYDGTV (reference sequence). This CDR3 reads CALWEGKSQELGKKIKVF. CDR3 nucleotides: TGTGCCTTGTGGGAGGGAAAGTCACAAGAGTTGGGCAAAAAAATCAAGGTATTT.

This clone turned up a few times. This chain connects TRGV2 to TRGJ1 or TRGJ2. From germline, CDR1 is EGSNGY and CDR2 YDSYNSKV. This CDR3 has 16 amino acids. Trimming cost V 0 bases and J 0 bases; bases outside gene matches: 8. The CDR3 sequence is CATWDGPIWNYYKKLF. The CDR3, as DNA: TGTGCCACCTGGGACGGGCCAATTTGGAATTATTATAAGAAACTCTTT.

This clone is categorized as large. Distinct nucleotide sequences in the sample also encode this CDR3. CDR3 sequence: CALWEQELGKKIKVF. Here the CDR3 DNA reads TGTGCCTTGTGGGAGCAAGAGTTGGGCAAAAAAATCAAGGTATTT. The V call is TRGV9, the J call TRGJP. From germline, CDR1 is GITISATS and CDR2 ISYDGTV (reference sequence). This CDR3 contains 15 residues. J was trimmed by 4 bases and V by 3 bases; bases with no gene match: 0.

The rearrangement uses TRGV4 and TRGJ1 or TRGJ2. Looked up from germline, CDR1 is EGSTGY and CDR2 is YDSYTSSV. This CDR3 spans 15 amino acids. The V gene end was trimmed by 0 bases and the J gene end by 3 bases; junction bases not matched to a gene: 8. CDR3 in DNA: TGTGCCACCTGGGATGGGCGGGGGCTTTATTATAAGAAACTCTTT. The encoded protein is CATWDGRGLYYKKLF.

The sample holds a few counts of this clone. CDR3 sequence: CATWMNYYKKLF. The DNA for the CDR3 is TGTGCCACCTGGATGAATTATTATAAGAAACTCTTT. The V call is TRGV3, the J call TRGJ1 or TRGJ2. The germline CDR1 and CDR2 sequences are VTNTFY and YDVSTARD (reference sequence). V gave up 6 bases and J gave up 0 bases; unmatched junction bases: 2. The CDR3 has 12 residues.

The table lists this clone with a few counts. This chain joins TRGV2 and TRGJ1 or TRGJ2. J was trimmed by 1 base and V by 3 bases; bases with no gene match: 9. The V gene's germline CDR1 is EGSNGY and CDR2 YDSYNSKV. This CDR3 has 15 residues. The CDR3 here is CATWDSINNYYKKLF. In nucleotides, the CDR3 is TGTGCCACCTGGGACAGTATTAACAATTATTATAAGAAACTCTTT.

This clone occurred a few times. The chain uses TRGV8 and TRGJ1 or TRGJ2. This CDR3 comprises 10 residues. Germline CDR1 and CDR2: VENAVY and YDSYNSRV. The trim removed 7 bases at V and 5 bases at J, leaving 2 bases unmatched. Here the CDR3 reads CATCDYKKLF. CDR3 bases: TGTGCCACCTGTGATTATAAGAAACTCTTT.